This TCR beta chain stems from a study of shared clonotypes between healthy human individuals. General study findings and limits: Few donors limited the genetic and exposure-history diversity represented.

The CD4+ fraction was divided into a CD45RA+ naive subset and a CD45RA-negative memory subset. Genomic DNA belonging to each subset was distributed in equal measure over several immunoSEQ plates. Only in-frame clones appear in the TCRdb table, and some are missing; sequencing was by immunoSEQ multiplex PCR. Here the sample spans some 2.3 million clones, just over 90% being singletons. The CDR3 is 18 amino acids. CDR1 is SGHRS, CDR2 YFSETQ, per germline. V trimming: 3 bases; J trimming: 1 base; junction bases outside the gene matches: 8. In regard to this clone: Its target is unknown.

V usage is TRBV5-1 and J usage is TRBJ2-3; 13 bases match TRBD2. The specimen sequenced was naive CD4+ T cells from PBMCs. Subset described: CD45RA+ positively selected. This clonotype originated in a man aged 18 to 29 in good health. Some clones in this sample may be carry-over from other donors' samples. Here the CDR3 DNA reads TGCGCCAGCAGCTGGCCTCTACTAGCGGGAGGGCGCACAGATACGCAGTATTTT. It yields the protein CASSWPLLAGGRTDTQYF.